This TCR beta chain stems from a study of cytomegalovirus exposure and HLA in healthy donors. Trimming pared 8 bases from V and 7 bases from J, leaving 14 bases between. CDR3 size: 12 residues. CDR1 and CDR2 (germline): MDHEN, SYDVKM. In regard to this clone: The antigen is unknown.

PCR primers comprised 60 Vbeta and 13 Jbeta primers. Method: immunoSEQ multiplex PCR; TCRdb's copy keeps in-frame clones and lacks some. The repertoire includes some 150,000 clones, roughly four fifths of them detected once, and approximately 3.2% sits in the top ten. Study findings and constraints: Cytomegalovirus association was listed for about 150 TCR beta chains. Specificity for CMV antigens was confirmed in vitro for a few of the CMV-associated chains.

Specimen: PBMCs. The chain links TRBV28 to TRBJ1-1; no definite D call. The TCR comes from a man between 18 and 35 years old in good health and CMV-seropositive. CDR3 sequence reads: CASSRDSREAFF. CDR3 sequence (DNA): TGTGCCAGCTCAAGAGACTCACGTGAAGCTTTCTTT.